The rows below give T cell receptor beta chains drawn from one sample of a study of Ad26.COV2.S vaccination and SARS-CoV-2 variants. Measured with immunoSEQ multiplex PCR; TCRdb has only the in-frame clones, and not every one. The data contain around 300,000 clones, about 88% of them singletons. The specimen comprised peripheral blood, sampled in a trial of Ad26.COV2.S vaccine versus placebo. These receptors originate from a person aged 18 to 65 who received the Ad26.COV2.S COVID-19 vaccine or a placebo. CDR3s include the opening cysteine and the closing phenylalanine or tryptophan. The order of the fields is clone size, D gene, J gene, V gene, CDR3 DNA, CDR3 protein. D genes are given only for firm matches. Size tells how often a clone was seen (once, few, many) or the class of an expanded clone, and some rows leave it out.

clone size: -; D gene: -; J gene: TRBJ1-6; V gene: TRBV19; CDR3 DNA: TGTGCCAGTAAGACGGACCTGAATTCACCCCTCCACTTT; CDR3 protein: CASKTDLNSPLHF
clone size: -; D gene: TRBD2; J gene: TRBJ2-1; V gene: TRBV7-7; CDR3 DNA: TGTGCCAGCAGCTCCACTAGCGGGAGGGATTTAAATGAGCAGTTCTTC; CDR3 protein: CASSSTSGRDLNEQFF
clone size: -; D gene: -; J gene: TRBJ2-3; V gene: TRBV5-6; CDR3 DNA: TGTGCCAGCAGCTTGGGTGGTGATACGCAGTATTTT; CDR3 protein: CASSLGGDTQYF
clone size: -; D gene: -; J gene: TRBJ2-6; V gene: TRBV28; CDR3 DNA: TGTGCCAGCAGCTCTGGCCCCGGCGGTACCGTCCTGACTTTC; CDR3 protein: CASSSGPGGTVLTF
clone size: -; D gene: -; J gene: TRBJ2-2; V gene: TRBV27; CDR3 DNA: TGTGCCAGCAGTTTTGGCAGCAGGACGATTAACACCGGGGAGCTGTTTTTT; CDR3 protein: CASSFGSRTINTGELFF
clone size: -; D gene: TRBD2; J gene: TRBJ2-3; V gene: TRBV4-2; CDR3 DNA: TGTGCCAGCAGCCATCACCAGCGAAAAGGTTCGGGACTAGCGGGAGATACGCAGTATTTT; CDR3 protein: CASSHHQRKGSGLAGDTQYF
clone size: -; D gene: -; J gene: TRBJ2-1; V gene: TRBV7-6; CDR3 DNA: TGTGCCAGCAGCCCCAGAGGGGGGAGCTCCTACAATGAGCAGTTCTTC; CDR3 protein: CASSPRGGSSYNEQFF
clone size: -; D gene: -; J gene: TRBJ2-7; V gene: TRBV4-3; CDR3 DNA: TGCGCCAGCAGCCAAGAAGCAGGGTCGGGTTGGGACGAGCAGTACTTC; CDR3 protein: CASSQEAGSGWDEQYF
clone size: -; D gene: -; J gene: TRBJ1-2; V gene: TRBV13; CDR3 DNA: TGTGCCAGCAGCTTAGAAACAGGGTATGGCTACACCTTC; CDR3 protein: CASSLETGYGYTF
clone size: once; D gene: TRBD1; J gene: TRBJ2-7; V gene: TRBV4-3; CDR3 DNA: TGCGCCAGCAGCCAAGATCTTGGGACAGCCTCCTACGAGCAGTACTTC; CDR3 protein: CASSQDLGTASYEQYF
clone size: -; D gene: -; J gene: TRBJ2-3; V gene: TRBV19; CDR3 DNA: TGTGCCAGTAGTTCGCTAGGGGATACGCAGTATTTT; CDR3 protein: CASSSLGDTQYF
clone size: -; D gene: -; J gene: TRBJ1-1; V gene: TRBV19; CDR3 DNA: TGTGCCAGTAGTATAGGTGATGCTGGCACTGAAGCTTTCTTT; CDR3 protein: CASSIGDAGTEAFF
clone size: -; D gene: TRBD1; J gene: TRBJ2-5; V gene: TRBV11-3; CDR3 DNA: TGTGCCAGCAGCTCTGGGACAGGGACTCGTACCCAGTACTTC; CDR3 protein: CASSSGTGTRTQYF
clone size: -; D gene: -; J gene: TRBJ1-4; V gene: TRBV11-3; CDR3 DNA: TGTGCCAGCAGCTTGGGGGGGAATGAAAAACTGTTTTTT; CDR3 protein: CASSLGGNEKLFF
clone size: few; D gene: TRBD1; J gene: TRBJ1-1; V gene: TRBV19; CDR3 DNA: TGTGCCACAAGGGACAGGCCGATGAACACTGAAGCTTTCTTT; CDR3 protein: CATRDRPMNTEAFF
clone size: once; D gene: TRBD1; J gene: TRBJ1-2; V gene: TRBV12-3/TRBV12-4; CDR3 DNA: TGTGCCAGCAGCCCAGACAGGGACTATGGCTACACCTTC; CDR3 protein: CASSPDRDYGYTF
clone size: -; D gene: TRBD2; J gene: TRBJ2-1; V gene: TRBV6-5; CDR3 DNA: TGTGCCAGCATAAAACTAGCGGGGCCCACCAATGAGCAGTTCTTC; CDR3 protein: CASIKLAGPTNEQFF
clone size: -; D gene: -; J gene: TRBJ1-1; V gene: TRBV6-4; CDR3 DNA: TGTGCCAGCAGGGCGGATAGAGGGGAGGGGAACACTGAAGCTTTCTTT; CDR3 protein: CASRADRGEGNTEAFF
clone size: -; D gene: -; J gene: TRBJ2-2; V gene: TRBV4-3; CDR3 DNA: TGCGCCAGCAGCCACCTGGACAACACCGGGGAGCTGTTTTTT; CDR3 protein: CASSHLDNTGELFF
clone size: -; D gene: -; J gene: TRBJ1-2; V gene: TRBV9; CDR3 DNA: TGTGCCAGCAGCGTAGGTGGGGCAAAAGGCTACACCTTC; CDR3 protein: CASSVGGAKGYTF
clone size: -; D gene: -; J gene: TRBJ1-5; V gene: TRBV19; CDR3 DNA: TGTGCCAGTAGTAAATCAGGCAATCAGCCCCAGCATTTT; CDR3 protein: CASSKSGNQPQHF
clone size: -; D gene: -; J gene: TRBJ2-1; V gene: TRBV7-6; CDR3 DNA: TGTGCCAGCAGCTTAGGTGGGGCAGGGGGGCGCTCCTACAATGAGCAGTTCTTC; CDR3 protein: CASSLGGAGGRSYNEQFF
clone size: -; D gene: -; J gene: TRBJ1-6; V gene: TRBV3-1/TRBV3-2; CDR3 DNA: TGTGCCAGCAGCCTTGCAGGGGCAATCAGTTCACCCCTCCACTTT; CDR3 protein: CASSLAGAISSPLHF
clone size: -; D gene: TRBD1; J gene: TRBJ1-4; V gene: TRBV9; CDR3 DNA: TGTGCCAGCAGCCCGAGACAGGGTACTAATGAAAAACTGTTTTTT; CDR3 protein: CASSPRQGTNEKLFF